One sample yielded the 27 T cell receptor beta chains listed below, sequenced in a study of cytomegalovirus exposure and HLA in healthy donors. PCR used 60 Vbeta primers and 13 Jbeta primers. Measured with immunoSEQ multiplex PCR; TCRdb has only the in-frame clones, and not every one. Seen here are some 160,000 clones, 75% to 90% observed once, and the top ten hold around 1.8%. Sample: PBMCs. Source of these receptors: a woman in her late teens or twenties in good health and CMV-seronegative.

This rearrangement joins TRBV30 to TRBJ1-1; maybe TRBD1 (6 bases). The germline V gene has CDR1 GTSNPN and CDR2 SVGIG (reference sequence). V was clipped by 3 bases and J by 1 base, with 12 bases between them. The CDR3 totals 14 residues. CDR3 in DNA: TGTGCCTGGAGGGCCGGGGACACGAACACTGAAGCTTTCTTT. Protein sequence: CAWRAGDTNTEAFF.

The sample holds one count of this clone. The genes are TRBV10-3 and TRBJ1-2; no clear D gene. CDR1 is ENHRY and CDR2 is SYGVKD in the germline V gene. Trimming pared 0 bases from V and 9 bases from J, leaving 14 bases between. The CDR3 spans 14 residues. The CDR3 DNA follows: TGTGCCATCAGTGAGTCCACAGATTCTATACGCTACACCTTC. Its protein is CAISESTDSIRYTF.

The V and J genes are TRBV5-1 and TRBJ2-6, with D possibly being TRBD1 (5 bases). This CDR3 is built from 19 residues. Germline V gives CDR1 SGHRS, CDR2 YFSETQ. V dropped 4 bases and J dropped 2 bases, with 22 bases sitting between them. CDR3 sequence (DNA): TGCGCCAGCAGCCCCGGTGTGTCCATTCCAGGGACTGGGGCCAACGTCCTGACTTTC. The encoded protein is CASSPGVSIPGTGANVLTF.

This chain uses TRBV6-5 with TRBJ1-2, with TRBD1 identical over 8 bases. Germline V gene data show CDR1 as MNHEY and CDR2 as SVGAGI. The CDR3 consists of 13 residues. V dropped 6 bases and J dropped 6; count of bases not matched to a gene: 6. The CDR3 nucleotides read TGTGCCAGCAGCGCAGGACAGGGAAATGGCTACACCTTC. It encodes CASSAGQGNGYTF.

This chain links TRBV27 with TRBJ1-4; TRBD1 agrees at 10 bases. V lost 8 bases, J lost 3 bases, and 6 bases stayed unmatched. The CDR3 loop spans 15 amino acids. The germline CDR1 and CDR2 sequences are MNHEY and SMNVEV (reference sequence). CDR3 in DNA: TGTGCCAGCGGGAGACAGGGGGCGGCTAATGAAAAACTGTTTTTT. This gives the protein CASGRQGAANEKLFF.

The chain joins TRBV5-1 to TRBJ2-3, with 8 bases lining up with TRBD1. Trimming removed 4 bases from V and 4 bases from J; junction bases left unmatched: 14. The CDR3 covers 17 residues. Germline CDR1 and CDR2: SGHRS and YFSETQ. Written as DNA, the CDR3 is TGCGCCAGCAGCATAATGGAGACAGGGGCTTTTCCAGATACGCAGTATTTT. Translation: CASSIMETGAFPDTQYF.

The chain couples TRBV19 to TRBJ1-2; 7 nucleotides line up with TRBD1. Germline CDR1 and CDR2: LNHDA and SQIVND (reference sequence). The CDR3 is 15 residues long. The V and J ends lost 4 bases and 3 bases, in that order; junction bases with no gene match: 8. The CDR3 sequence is CASSTTAGQHYGYTF. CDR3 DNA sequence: TGTGCCAGTAGTACGACCGCGGGACAGCACTATGGCTACACCTTC.

This CDR3 reads CASSLLMHNYEQYF. The CDR3 DNA reads as TGTGCCAGCAGCTTACTGATGCATAACTACGAGCAGTACTTC. This chain joins TRBV5-6 and TRBJ2-7; D not resolved. V gave up 2 bases and J gave up 3 bases, with 12 bases separating them. The CDR3 is 14 residues long. Germline V gene sequence: CDR1 SGHDT, CDR2 YYEEEE.

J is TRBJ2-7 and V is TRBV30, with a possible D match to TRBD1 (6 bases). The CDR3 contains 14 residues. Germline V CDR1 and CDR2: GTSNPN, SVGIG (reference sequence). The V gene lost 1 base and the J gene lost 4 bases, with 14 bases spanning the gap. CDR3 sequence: CAWSGAGERYEQYF. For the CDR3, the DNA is TGTGCCTGGAGTGGAGCAGGGGAACGGTACGAGCAGTACTTC.

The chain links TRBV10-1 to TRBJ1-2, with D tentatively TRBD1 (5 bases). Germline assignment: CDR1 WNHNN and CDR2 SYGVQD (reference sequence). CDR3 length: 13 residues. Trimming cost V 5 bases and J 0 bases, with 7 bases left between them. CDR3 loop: CASSSGANYGYTF. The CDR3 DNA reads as TGCGCCAGCAGTTCGGGGGCTAACTATGGCTACACCTTC.

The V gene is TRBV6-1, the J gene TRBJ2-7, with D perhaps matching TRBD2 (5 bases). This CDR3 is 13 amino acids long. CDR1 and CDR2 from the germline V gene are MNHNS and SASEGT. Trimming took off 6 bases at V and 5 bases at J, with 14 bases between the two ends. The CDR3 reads CASRRTFDDEQYF. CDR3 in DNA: TGTGCCAGCAGACGGACTTTCGACGACGAGCAGTACTTC.

The CDR3 reads CASSQDSASGGPNEQFF. CDR3 nucleotide sequence: TGTGCCAGCAGCCAAGATTCCGCTAGCGGGGGGCCCAATGAGCAGTTCTTC. This sequence joins TRBV4-2 and TRBJ2-1; 11 bases are a match to TRBD2. V shed 0 bases and J 6 bases; nucleotides not matched to a gene: 7. Germline values: CDR1 LGHNA, CDR2 YNFKEQ. This CDR3 has 17 residues.

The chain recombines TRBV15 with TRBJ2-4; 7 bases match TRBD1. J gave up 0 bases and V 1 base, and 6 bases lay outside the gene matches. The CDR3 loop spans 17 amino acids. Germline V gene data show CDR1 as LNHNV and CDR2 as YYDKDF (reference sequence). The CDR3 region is CATSRVTGTEAKNIQYF. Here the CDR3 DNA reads TGTGCCACCAGCAGAGTAACCGGGACAGAAGCCAAAAACATTCAGTACTTC.

CDR3 sequence (DNA): TGTGCCAGCCGGGAGGTAGCGGGAGGGCCGGGTGAGCAGTTCTTC. Translating gives CASREVAGGPGEQFF. V is TRBV28 and J is TRBJ2-1; 11 nucleotides match TRBD2. This CDR3 has 15 amino acids. Germline trimming cut 8 bases from V and 9 bases from J; bases unmatched to any gene: 12. Germline-derived CDR1 and CDR2 are MDHEN and SYDVKM. The full variable domain, completed using reference TRBV28 and TRBJ2-1, is DVKVTQSSRYLVKRTGEKVFLECVQDMDHENMFWYRQDPGLGLRLIYFSYDVKMKEKGDIPEGYSVSREKKERFSLILESASTNQTSMYLCASREVAGGPGEQFFGPGTRLTVL.

DNA of the CDR3: TGTGCTAGTGGTTTGGGGAGGGTGAGGGTCATGAACACTGAAGCTTTCTTT. It encodes CASGLGRVRVMNTEAFF. V is TRBV12-5 and J is TRBJ1-1; D is ambiguous. CDR3 length equals 17 residues. Deletions cut 1 base from V and 0 bases from J, with 15 bases between. Germline assignment: CDR1 LGHNT and CDR2 FRNRAP.

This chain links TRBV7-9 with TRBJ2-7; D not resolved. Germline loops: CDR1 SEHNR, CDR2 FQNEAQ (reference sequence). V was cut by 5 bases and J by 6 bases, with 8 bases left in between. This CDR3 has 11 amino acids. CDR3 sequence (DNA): TGTGCCAGCAGCCATGGCCCCGAGCAGTACTTC. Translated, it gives CASSHGPEQYF.

The CDR3 spells CASSLTGGGTDTQYF. Written as DNA, the CDR3 is TGCGCCAGCAGCTTGACGGGAGGGGGTACAGATACGCAGTATTTT. The V and J genes are TRBV5-1 and TRBJ2-3; 8 bases align to TRBD2. Germline CDR1 is SGHRS and CDR2 is YFSETQ. The CDR3 is 15 amino acids. The V and J ends lost 1 base and 3 bases, in that order; junction bases with no gene match: 4.

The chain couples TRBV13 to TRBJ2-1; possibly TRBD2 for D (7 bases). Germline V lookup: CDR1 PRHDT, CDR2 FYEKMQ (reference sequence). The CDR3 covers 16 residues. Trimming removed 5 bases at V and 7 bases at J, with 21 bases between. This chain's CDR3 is CASSPLGGRLGNEQFF. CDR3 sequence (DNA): TGTGCCAGCAGCCCCCTGGGGGGGCGCTTGGGTAATGAGCAGTTCTTC.

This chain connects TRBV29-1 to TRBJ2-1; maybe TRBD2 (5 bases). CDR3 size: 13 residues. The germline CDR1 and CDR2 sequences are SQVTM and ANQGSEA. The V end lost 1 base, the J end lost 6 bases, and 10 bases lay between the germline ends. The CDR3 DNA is TGCAGCGTTGAAGGAGGGTGGGCCAATGAGCAGTTCTTC. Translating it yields CSVEGGWANEQFF.

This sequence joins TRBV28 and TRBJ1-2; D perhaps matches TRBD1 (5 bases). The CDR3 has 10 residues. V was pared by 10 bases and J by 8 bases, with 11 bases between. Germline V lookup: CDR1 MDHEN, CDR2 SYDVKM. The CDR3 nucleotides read TGTGCCACGGGGGAAGTGGGCTACACCTTC. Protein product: CATGEVGYTF.

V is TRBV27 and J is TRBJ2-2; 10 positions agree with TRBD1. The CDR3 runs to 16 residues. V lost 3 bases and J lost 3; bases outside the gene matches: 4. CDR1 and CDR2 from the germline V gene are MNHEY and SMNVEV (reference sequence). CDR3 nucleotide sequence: TGTGCCAGCAGTTTTTCGGGACAGGGGTACACCGGGGAGCTGTTTTTT. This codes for CASSFSGQGYTGELFF.

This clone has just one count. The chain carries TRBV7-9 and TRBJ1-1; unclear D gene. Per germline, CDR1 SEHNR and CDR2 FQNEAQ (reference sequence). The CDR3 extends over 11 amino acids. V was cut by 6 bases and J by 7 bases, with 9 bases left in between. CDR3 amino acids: CASSTTVEAFF. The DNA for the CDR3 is TGTGCCAGCAGTACTACGGTTGAAGCTTTCTTT.

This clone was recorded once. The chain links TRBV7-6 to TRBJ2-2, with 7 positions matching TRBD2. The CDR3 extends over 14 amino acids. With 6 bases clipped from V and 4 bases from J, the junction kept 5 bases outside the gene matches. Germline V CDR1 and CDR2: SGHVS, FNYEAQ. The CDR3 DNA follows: TGTGCCAGCAGACCCTCTAGCGGCACCGGGGAGCTGTTTTTT. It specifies CASRPSSGTGELFF.

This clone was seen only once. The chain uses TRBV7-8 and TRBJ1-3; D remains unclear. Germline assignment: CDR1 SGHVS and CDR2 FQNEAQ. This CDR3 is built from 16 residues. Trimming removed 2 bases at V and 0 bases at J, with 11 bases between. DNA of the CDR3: TGTGCCAGCAGCTTATGGGCGGGAGCCTCTGGAAACACCATATATTTT. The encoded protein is CASSLWAGASGNTIYF.

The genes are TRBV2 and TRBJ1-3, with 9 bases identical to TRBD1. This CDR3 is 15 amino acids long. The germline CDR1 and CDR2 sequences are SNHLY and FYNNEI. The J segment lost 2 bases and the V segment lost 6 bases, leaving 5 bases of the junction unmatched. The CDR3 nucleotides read TGTGCCAGCAGCGCCGGGACAGGGCCTGGAAACACCATATATTTT. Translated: CASSAGTGPGNTIYF.

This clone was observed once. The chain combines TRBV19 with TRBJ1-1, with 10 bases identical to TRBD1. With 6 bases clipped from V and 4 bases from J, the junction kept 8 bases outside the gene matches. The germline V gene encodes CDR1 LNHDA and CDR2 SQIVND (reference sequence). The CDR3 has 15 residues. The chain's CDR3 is CASRDIGQGVTEAFF. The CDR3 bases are TGTGCCAGTAGAGACATTGGACAGGGGGTCACTGAAGCTTTCTTT.

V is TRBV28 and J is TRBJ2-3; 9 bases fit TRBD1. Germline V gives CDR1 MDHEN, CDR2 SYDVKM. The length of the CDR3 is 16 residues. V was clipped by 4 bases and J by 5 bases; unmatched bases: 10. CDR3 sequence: CASSSAGQGGIDTQYF. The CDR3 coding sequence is TGTGCCAGCAGTTCCGCGGGACAGGGAGGTATAGATACGCAGTATTTT.